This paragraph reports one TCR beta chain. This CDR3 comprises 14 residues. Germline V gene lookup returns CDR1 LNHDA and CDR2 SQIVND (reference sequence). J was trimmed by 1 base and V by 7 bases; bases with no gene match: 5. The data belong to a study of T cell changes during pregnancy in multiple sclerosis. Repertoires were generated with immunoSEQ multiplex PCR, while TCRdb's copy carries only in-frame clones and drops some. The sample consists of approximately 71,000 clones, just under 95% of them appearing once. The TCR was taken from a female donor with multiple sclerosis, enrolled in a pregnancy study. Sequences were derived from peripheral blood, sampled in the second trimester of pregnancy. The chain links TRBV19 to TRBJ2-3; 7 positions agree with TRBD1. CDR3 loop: CASNWQGGTDTQYF. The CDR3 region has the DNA TGTGCCAGTAACTGGCAGGGGGGCACAGATACGCAGTATTTT.